The rows below give T cell receptor beta chains drawn from one sample of a study of T cells in Graves' hyperthyroidism and ophthalmopathy. TCRdb recomputed calls from the multiplex PCR reads with MiXCR, one row per CDR3 protein. This sample has around 600,000 distinct CDR3 sequences; 45% occur once, and the top ten carry less than 9%. Sample: peripheral blood or thyroid tissue (not recorded which). These receptors all come from an adult man with Graves' disease, either hyperthyroidism or ophthalmopathy (not recorded which). Both conserved end residues are part of each CDR3. The order of the fields is D gene, clone size, J gene, V gene, CDR3 DNA, CDR3 protein. The D gene is left open where the match is weak. Rows may omit the clone size; those that give it use once, few, many or a size class.

d_call: NA; clone_size: NA; j_call: TRBJ1-5; v_call: TRBV7-2; cdr3_nt: TGTGCCAGCAGCGCCTCGGACAGTAGCAATCAGCCCCGGCATTTT; cdr3_aa: CASSASDSSNQPRHF
d_call: NA; clone_size: many; j_call: TRBJ1-6; v_call: TRBV7-9; cdr3_nt: TGTGCCAGCAGCCCATCCGACGGTCACAATTCACCCCTCCACTTT; cdr3_aa: CASSPSDGHNSPLHF
d_call: NA; clone_size: NA; j_call: TRBJ2-2; v_call: TRBV7-8; cdr3_nt: TGTGCCAGCAGCTCTGACCTACGGGTCGGGGAGCTGTTTTTT; cdr3_aa: CASSSDLRVGELFF
d_call: NA; clone_size: few; j_call: TRBJ1-1; v_call: TRBV7-2; cdr3_nt: TGTGCCAGCAGCCTACTAGGATCGGCTCAGAACACTGAAGCTTTCTTT; cdr3_aa: CASSLLGSAQNTEAFF
d_call: TRBD2; clone_size: few; j_call: TRBJ2-7; v_call: TRBV7-2; cdr3_nt: TGTGCCAGCAGCTTAAGCGGAGCGGGAACCTCGCAGTACGAGCAGTACTTC; cdr3_aa: CASSLSGAGTSQYEQYF
d_call: NA; clone_size: NA; j_call: TRBJ2-2; v_call: TRBV2; cdr3_nt: TGTGCCAGCAGTGAAGGCAGGTCTGGGGAGCTGTTTTTT; cdr3_aa: CASSEGRSGELFF
d_call: TRBD1; clone_size: NA; j_call: TRBJ1-2; v_call: TRBV10-3; cdr3_nt: TGTGCTATGCACAGGGGAAACTATGGCTACACCTTC; cdr3_aa: CAMHRGNYGYTF
d_call: NA; clone_size: NA; j_call: TRBJ1-6; v_call: TRBV2; cdr3_nt: TGTGCCAGCAGCTTCGGGCCCCTCCACTTT; cdr3_aa: CASSFGPLHF
d_call: TRBD2; clone_size: once; j_call: TRBJ2-7; v_call: TRBV7-3; cdr3_nt: TGTGCCAGCAGCCCAAGTGACAACTTAGCGGGATACGAGCAGTACTTC; cdr3_aa: CASSPSDNLAGYEQYF
d_call: TRBD1; clone_size: NA; j_call: TRBJ1-2; v_call: TRBV19; cdr3_nt: TGTGCCAGTAGTATAGAGGGGACAGGCTATGGCTACACCTTC; cdr3_aa: CASSIEGTGYGYTF
d_call: NA; clone_size: once; j_call: TRBJ1-1; v_call: TRBV5-1; cdr3_nt: TGCGCCAGCAGCTGGACTGACCCCATGAACACTGAAGCTTTCTTT; cdr3_aa: CASSWTDPMNTEAFF